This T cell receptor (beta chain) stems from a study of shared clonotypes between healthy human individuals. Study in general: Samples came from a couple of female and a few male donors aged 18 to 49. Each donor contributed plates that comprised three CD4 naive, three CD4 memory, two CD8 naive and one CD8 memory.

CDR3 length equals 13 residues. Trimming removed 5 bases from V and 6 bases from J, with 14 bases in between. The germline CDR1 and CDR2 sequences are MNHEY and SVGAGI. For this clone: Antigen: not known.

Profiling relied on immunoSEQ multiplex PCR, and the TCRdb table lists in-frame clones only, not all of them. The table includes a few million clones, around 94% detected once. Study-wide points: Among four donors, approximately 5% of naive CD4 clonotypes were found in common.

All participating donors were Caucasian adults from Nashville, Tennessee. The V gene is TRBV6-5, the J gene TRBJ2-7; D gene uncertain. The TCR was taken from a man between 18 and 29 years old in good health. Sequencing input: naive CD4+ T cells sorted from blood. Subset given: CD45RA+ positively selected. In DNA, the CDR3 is TGTGCCAGCAGTGACCGATCCGGGTCCGAGCAGTACTTC. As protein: CASSDRSGSEQYF.